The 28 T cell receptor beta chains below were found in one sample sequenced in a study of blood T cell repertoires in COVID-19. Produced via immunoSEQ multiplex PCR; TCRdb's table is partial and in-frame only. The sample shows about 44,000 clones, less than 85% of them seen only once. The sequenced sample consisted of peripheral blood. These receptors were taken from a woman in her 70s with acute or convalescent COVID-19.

Here the CDR3 reads CASSYSSDGTNYGYTF. The CDR3 coding sequence is TGTGCCAGCAGTTACTCGTCCGACGGGACTAACTATGGCTACACCTTC. The chain carries TRBV6-5 and TRBJ1-2; D gene unclear. V was cut by 0 bases and J by 0 bases, with 11 bases left in between. This CDR3 is built from 16 residues. Germline-derived CDR1 and CDR2 are MNHEY and SVGAGI.

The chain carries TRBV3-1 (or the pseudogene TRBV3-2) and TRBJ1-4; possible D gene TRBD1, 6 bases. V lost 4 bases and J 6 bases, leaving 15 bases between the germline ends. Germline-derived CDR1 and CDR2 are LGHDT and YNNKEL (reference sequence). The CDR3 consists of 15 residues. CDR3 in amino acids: CASSLSGTLDEKLFF. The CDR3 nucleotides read TGTGCCAGCAGCCTGTCCGGGACACTGGATGAAAAACTGTTTTTT.

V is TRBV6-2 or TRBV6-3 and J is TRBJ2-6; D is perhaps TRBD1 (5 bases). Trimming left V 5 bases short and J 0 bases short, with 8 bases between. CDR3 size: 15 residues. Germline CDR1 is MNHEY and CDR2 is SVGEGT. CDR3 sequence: CASSVDSSGANVLTF. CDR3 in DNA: TGTGCCAGCAGTGTTGACAGCTCTGGGGCCAACGTCCTGACTTTC.

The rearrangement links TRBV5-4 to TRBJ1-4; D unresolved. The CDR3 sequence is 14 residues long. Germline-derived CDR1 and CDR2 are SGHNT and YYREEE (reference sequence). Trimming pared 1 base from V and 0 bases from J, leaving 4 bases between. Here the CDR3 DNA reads TGTGCCAGCAGCTTGTATGCAACTAATGAAAAACTGTTTTTT. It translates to CASSLYATNEKLFF.

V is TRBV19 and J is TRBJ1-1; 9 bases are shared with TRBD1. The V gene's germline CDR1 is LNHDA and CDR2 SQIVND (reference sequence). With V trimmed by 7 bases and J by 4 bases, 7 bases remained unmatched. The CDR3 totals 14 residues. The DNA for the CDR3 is TGTGCCAGTACCTTCGGACAGGGGCCCACTGAAGCTTTCTTT. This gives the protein CASTFGQGPTEAFF.

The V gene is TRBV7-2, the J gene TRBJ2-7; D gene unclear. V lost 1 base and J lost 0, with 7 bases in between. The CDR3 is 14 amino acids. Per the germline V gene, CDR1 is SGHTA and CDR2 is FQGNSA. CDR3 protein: CASSLGRSSYEQYF. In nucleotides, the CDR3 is TGTGCCAGCAGCTTAGGACGGAGCTCCTACGAGCAGTACTTC.

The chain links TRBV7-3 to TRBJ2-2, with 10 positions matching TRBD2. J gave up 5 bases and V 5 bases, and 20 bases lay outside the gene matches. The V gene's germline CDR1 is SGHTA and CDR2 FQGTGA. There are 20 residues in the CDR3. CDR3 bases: TGTGCCAGCAGCCAACCCGTGGGGGGGCTAGCGGGAGTAGGAACCGGGGAGCTGTTTTTT. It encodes CASSQPVGGLAGVGTGELFF.

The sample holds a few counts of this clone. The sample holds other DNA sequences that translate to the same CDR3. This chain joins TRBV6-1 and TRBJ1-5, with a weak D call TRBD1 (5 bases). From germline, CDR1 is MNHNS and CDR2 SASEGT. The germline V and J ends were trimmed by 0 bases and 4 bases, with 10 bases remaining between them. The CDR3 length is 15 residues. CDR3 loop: CASSEAGQQNQPQHF. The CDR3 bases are TGTGCCAGCAGTGAAGCGGGGCAACAAAATCAGCCCCAGCATTTT.

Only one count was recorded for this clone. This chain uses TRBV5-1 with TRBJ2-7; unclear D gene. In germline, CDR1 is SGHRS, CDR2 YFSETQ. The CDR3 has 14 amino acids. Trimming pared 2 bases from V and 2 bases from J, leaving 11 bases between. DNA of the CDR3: TGCGCCAGCAGCTTTGGCGGAAACACCTACGAGCAGTACTTC. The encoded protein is CASSFGGNTYEQYF.

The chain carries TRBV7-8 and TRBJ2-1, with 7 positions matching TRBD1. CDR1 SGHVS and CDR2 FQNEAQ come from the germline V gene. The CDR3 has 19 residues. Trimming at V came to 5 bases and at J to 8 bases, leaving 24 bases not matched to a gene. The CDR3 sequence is CASSPLRTGARVVKYEQFF. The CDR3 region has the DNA TGTGCCAGCAGCCCTCTCCGAACAGGGGCCCGGGTGGTAAAATATGAGCAGTTCTTC.

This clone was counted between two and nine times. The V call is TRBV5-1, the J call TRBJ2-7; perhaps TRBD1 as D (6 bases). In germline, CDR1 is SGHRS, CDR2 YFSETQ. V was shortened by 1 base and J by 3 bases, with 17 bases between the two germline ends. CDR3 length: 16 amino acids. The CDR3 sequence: CASSLRDGGMNYEQYF. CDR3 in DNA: TGCGCCAGCAGCTTGAGAGATGGGGGCATGAACTACGAGCAGTACTTC.

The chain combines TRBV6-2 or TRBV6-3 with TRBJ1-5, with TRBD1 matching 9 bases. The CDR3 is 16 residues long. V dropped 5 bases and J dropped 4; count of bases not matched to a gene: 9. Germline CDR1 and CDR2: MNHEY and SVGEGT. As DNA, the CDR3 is TGTGCCAGCAGTCGCCGGGACAGGGCACGAAATCAGCCCCAGCATTTT. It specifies CASSRRDRARNQPQHF.

In DNA, the CDR3 is TGTGCCACCAGCAGAGATCAGGTCCAGCCCCAGCATTTT. Translated, it gives CATSRDQVQPQHF. The chain joins TRBV15 to TRBJ1-5; D is uncertain. The V gene's germline CDR1 is LNHNV and CDR2 YYDKDF (reference sequence). CDR3 length: 13 amino acids. V dropped 0 bases and J dropped 7 bases, with 7 bases sitting between them.

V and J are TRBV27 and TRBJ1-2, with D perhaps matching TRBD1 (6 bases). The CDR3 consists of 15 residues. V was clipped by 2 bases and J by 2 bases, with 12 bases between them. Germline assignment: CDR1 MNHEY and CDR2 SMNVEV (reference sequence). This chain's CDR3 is CASSLRGEGNYGYTF. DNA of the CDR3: TGTGCCAGCAGTTTAAGGGGGGAGGGGAACTATGGCTACACCTTC.

Here the CDR3 DNA reads TGTGCCAGTAGTATCCAGGGAGGATATGAGCAGTTCTTC. Protein sequence: CASSIQGGYEQFF. The chain has TRBV19 and TRBJ2-1; D possibly corresponds to TRBD2 (6 bases). From germline, CDR1 is LNHDA and CDR2 SQIVND (reference sequence). The CDR3 is made up of 13 amino acids. V was trimmed by 3 bases and J by 8 bases, leaving 11 bases between them.

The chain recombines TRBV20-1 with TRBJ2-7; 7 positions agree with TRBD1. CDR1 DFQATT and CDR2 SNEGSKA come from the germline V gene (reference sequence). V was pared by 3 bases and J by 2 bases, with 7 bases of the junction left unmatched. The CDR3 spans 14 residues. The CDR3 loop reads CSASLGQFPYEQYF. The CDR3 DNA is TGCAGTGCTAGTCTGGGACAGTTTCCCTACGAGCAGTACTTC.

The CDR3: CASSPPGNGNTIYF. The DNA of the CDR3 is TGTGCCAGCAGCCCACCGGGAAATGGAAACACCATATATTTT. The chain links TRBV9 to TRBJ1-3; D is undetermined. CDR1 and CDR2 (germline): SGDLS, YYNGEE. This CDR3 spans 14 amino acids. Trimming removed 4 bases at V and 3 bases at J, with 11 bases between.

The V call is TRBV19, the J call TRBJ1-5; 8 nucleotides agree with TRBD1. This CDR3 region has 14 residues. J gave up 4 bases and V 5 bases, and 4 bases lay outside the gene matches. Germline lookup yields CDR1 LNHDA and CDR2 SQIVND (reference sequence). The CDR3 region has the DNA TGTGCCAGTAGTGGACAGGGACGTAATCAGCCCCAGCATTTT. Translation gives CASSGQGRNQPQHF. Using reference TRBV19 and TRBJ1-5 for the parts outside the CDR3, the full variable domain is DGGITQSPKYLFRKEGQNVTLSCEQNLNHDAMYWYRQDPGQGLRLIYYSQIVNDFQKGDIAEGYSVSREKKESFPLTVTSAQKNPTAFYLCASSGQGRNQPQHFGDGTRLSIL.

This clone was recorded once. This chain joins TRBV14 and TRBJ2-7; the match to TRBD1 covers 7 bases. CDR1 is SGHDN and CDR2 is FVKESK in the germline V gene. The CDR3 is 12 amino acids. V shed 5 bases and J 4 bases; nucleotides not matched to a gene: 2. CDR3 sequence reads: CASSSQGYEQYF. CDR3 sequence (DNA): TGTGCCAGCAGCTCACAGGGGTACGAGCAGTACTTC.

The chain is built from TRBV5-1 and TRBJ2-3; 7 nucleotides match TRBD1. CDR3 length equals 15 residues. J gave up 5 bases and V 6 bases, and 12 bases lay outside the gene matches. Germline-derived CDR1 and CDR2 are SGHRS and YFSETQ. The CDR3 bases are TGCGCCAGCACCTCACGGGACAGTTCGAGAGATACGCAGTATTTT. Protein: CASTSRDSSRDTQYF. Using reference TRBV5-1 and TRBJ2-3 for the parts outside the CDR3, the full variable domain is KAGVTQTPRYLIKTRGQQVTLSCSPISGHRSVSWYQQTPGQGLQFLFEYFSETQRNKGNFPGRFSGRQFSNSRSEMNVSTLELGDSALYLCASTSRDSSRDTQYFGPGTRLTVL.

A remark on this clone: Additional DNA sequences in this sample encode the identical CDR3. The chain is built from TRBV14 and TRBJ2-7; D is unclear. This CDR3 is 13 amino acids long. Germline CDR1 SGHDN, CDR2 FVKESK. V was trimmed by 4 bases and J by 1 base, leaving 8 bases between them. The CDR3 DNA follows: TGTGCCAGCAGCCCCGATAGTTCCTACGAGCAGTACTTC. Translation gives CASSPDSSYEQYF.

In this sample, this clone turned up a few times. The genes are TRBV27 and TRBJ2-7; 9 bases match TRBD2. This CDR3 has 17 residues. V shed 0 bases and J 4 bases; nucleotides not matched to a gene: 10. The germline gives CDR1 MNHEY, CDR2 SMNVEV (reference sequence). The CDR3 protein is CASSLSLLAGGPYEQYF. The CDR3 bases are TGTGCCAGCAGTTTATCTTTACTGGCGGGAGGGCCGTACGAGCAGTACTTC.

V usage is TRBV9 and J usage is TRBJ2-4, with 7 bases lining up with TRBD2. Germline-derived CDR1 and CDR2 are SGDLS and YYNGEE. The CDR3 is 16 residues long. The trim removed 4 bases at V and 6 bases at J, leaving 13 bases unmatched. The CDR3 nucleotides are TGTGCCAGCAGCCCCCCGGCGGCGGGAGCATCAAACATTCAGTACTTC. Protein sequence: CASSPPAAGASNIQYF.

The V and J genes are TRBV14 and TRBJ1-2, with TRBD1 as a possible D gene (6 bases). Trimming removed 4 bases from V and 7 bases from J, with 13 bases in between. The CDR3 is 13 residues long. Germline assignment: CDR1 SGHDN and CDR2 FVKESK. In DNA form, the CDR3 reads TGTGCCAGCAGCCCCCGCAGGGGTGGTGGCTACACCTTC. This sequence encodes CASSPRRGGGYTF.

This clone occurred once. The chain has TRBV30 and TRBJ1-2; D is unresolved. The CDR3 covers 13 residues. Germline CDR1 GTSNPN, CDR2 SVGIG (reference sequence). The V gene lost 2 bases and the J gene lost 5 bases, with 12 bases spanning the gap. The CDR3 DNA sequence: TGTGCCTGGAGTCACCCCCCCGAGTATGGCTACACCTTC. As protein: CAWSHPPEYGYTF.

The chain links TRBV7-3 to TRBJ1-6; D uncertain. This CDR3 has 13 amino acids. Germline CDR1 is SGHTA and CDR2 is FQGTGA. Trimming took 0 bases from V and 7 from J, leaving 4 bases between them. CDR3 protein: CASSLTGNSPLHF. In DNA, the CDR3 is TGTGCCAGCAGCTTAACGGGCAATTCACCCCTCCACTTT.

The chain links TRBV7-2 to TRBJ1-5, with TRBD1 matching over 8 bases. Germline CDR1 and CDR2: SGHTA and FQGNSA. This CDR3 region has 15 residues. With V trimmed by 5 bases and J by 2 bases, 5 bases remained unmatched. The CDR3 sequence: CASSPQGGGNQPQHF. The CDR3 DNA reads TGTGCCAGCAGCCCACAGGGGGGAGGCAATCAGCCCCAGCATTTT. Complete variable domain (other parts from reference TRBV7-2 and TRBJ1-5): GAGVSQSPSNKVTEKGKDVELRCDPISGHTALYWYRQSLGQGLEFLIYFQGNSAPDKSGLPSDRFSAERTGGSVSTLTIQRTQQEDSAVYLCASSPQGGGNQPQHFGDGTRLSIL.

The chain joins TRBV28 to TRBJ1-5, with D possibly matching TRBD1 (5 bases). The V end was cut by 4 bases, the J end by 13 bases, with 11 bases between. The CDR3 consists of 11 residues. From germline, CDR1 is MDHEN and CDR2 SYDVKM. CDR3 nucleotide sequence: TGTGCCAGCAGTTGGCAGGGATCACAGCATTTT. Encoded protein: CASSWQGSQHF.